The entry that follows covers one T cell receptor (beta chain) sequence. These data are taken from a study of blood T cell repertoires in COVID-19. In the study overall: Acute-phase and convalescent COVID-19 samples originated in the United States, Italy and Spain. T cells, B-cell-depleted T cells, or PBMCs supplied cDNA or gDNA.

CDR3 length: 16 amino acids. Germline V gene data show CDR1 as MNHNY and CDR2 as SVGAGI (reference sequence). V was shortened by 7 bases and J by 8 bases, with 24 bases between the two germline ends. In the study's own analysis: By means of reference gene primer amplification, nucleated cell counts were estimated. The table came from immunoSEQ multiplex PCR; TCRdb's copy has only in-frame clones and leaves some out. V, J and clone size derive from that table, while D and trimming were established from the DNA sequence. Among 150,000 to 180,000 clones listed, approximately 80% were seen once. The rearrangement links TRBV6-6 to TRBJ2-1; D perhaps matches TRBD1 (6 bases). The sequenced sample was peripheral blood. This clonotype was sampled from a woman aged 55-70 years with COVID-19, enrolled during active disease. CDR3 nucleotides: TGTGCCAGCACCTCAGCCGGAACAGGGATGGTACATGAGCAGTTCTTC. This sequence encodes CASTSAGTGMVHEQFF.